Reported below is one T cell receptor beta chain. This entry is derived from a study of blood T cell repertoires in COVID-19. About the study: Samples taken during acute and convalescent COVID-19 were collected in the United States, Italy and Spain. PBMCs, B-cell-depleted T cells, or T cells provided the cDNA or gDNA that made up the material.

Authors' methods: Reference gene primer amplification gave estimated nucleated cell counts. Using immunoSEQ multiplex PCR, the repertoire was profiled, and TCRdb retains in-frame clones only, with some absent. V and J calls plus clone size are reproduced from that table; the DNA served to infer D and trimming. This table has roughly 150,000 clones, more than 85% appearing once. CDR1 is SEHNR and CDR2 is FQNEAQ in the germline V gene (reference sequence). V was cut by 6 bases and J by 13 bases, with 19 bases left in between. CDR3 size: 14 residues. Sequenced sample: peripheral blood. The TCR was taken from a woman in her sixties or seventies with acute or convalescent COVID-19. The V gene is TRBV7-9, the J gene TRBJ2-6; D gene ambiguous. CDR3 protein: CASSLSGTIPVLTF. The CDR3 DNA reads as TGTGCCAGCAGTCTCTCGGGTACAATTCCTGTCCTGACTTTC. The variable domain in full, completed from reference TRBV7-9 and TRBJ2-6, reads DTGVSQNPRHKITKRGQNVTFRCDPISEHNRLYWYRQTLGQGPEFLTYFQNEAQLEKSRLLSDRFSAERPKGSFSTLEIQRTEQGDSAMYLCASSLSGTIPVLTFGAGSRLTVL.